This TCR beta chain was captured by sequencing in a study of vaccination and CD4 T cells after COVID-19 (dated by TCRdb to the early 2020s). With regard to the full study: SARS-CoV-2 positivity had been established in the convalescent patients by nasal swab PCR, and mild disease was recorded in nine of these patients and severe disease in one. Six males and four females were included in the convalescent cohort, with two Hispanic individuals, seven Caucasians, two Asians and one multiracial person represented. Each participant got two doses of either the Pfizer-BioNTech BNT162b2 vaccine (n=8) or the Moderna mRNA-1273 vaccine (n=2). Post-COVID blood samples from convalescent patients were collected a median of about 100 days after diagnosis, with a range of 35 to 161 days. Post-vaccine blood samples were taken a median of about 72 days after the second vaccine dose, with a range of roughly 13 to 250 days. For stimulating the cultures, overlapping spike peptide pools were used, derived from SARS-CoV-2 as well as from the common cold coronaviruses HCoV-NL63, HCoV-OC43 and HCoV-229E. In control cultures, a CEFX viral epitope pool was used as positive control, an HIV-1 Nef peptide pool was used as negative control, or no peptide was added. In ten to eleven COVID-19 convalescent patients and a handful of infection-naive healthy vaccine recipients, the spike-specific CD4+ TCR repertoire before mRNA vaccination was compared with the repertoire after mRNA vaccination. General study outcomes and caveats: Although the median number of SARS-CoV-2-reactive clonotypes went up from roughly 23 after infection to 35 to 40 after vaccination, the increase was not significant. In convalescent patients, a median roughly 87% of post-vaccine SARS-CoV-2-reactive clones were detected only after vaccination, and vaccine-specific priming was suggested by this finding. Nearly all vaccine-specific clones in convalescent patients (304 of 307) were mono-reactive for SARS-CoV-2 spike rather than cross-reactive with common cold coronaviruses. Only a relatively small number of convalescent patients were included in the study, and early timepoints following natural infection were not analyzed.

The treatment or condition tag for this specimen amounts to: roughly 10-day PBMC culture with coronavirus spike peptide pools or control peptides (ViraFEST assay). The study used the ViraFEST assay, which expanded antigen-specific T cells with peptide pools and then identified expanded clonotypes by TCR sequencing. Positive SARS-CoV-2 PCR tests in the convalescent patients dated from March to December 2020, before Alpha, Beta and Delta variants emerged in the United States. Each well held millions of PBMCs cultured in IMDM containing about 5% human AB serum and 9 to 10 IU/ml IL-2, with 8.5 to 10 ug/ml peptide pools added. On days 3 and 7, half of the culture medium was replaced with fresh IL-2-containing medium. CD4+ T cells were isolated after roughly 10 days of culture through negative selection using the EasySep CD4+ T cell isolation kit. Ficoll-Paque Plus gradient centrifugation was used to isolate PBMCs from whole blood, and the isolated PBMCs were then either used fresh or cryopreserved at -140C. Culture conditions were generally each tested in triplicate wells.

Regarding this clonotype: It lacks a known antigen. Base qualities are not at hand, and no much larger clone is one base apart.

There are 11 amino acids in the CDR3, from cysteine to phenylalanine inclusive. Just CDR3 DNA is preserved here, 33 bases in frame from base 1. V is clipped by 2 bases and J by 0 bases, and the sequence between their germline boundaries is 2 bases long. Per the germline V gene (reference sequence), DFQATT is the CDR1 and SNEGSKA is the CDR2. Libraries came from PCR. DNA from cultured CD4+ T cells underwent TCR sequencing with the Oncomine TCR Beta short-read assay at the Johns Hopkins FTIC core. The QIAamp micro DNA kit was used to extract genomic DNA from the cultured CD4+ T cells. Oncomine TCR Beta libraries from cultured CD4+ T cells were pooled with unique dual indexes and sequenced on an Illumina iSeq 100. Under the source paper's analysis protocol: Non-productive sequences were filtered out, and CDR3s that did not start with C, did not end with F or W, or were shorter than 7 amino acids were discarded. Antigen-specific clonotypes were identified with the MANAFEST web application by comparing peptide-stimulated wells with reference and other culture wells. For a clone to be called positive, the clone needed an FDR below 0.05, an odds ratio above 5, and a productive frequency above 0.1% in at least two of three replicate wells. A clonotype counted as cross-reactive if it showed significant expansion both in the SARS-CoV-2 spike wells and in at least one common cold coronavirus spike condition. CDR3 homology was assessed with Levenshtein distances (stringdist) and unrooted phylogenetic trees (ape) in R version 3.6.1. The public reads were quality trimmed at Q25 with fastp and then assembled into clones with MiXCR by TCRdb, keeping productive beta chains. Every entry covers one CDR3 protein and lists the most common genes and DNA from its rows. The V and J calls and clone size come from TCRdb's table, not from the authors' own analysis. For this sample the table gives 15,000 to 20,000 distinct CDR3 sequences, of which just over 70% were detected only once. The ten largest clones add up to about 16% of the sample.

Recombination linked TRBV20-1 to TRBJ2-7, with the D segment identity uncertain. What was sequenced was CD4+ T cells from blood, cultured in vitro. The receptor comes from a human donor who had recovered from COVID-19. The base sequence is TGCAGTGCTAGAAACTCCTACGAGCAGTACTTC. Its protein product is CSARNSYEQYF.